A single sample is the source of the 17 T cell receptor beta chains below, sequenced in a study of cytomegalovirus exposure and HLA in healthy donors. Some clones are missing from TCRdb's copy, which holds only in-frame ones; the method was immunoSEQ multiplex PCR. The profile shows over 150,000 clones, about 88% of them singletons. Sequencing input: PBMCs. All receptors come from a woman under 30 in good health and CMV-seronegative.

V is TRBV6-1 and J is TRBJ2-3; D uncertain. Germline assignment: CDR1 MNHNS and CDR2 SASEGT. The germline V and J ends were trimmed by 1 base and 1 base, with 6 bases remaining between them. This CDR3 has 14 residues. CDR3 in DNA: TGTGCCAGCAGTGAAGGAGGAGGCACAGATACGCAGTATTTT. Protein product: CASSEGGGTDTQYF.

The genes are TRBV9 and TRBJ1-4; D unclear. With 2 bases removed from V and 5 bases from J, the gap between germline ends came to 10 bases. Germline V gives CDR1 SGDLS, CDR2 YYNGEE. The CDR3 consists of 14 residues. The CDR3 DNA sequence: TGTGCCAGCAGCGTGGGGAGTCCCAATGAAAAACTGTTTTTT. Translated, it gives CASSVGSPNEKLFF.

The gene calls are TRBV28 and TRBJ2-7; 7 bases map to TRBD2. J gave up 2 bases and V 4 bases, and 2 bases lay outside the gene matches. CDR1 is MDHEN and CDR2 is SYDVKM in the germline V gene. This CDR3 contains 13 residues. This chain's CDR3 is CASSWGGAYEQYF. Here the CDR3 DNA reads TGTGCCAGCAGTTGGGGGGGAGCCTACGAGCAGTACTTC.

The gene calls are TRBV19 and TRBJ1-2, with 8 bases lining up with TRBD1. CDR1 is LNHDA, CDR2 SQIVND, per germline (reference sequence). V lost 3 bases to trimming and J lost 2 bases; unmatched junction nucleotides: 5. The CDR3 has 15 residues. This CDR3 is CASSIGRTGNYGYTF. The CDR3 bases are TGTGCCAGTAGTATCGGTCGGACAGGGAACTATGGCTACACCTTC.

The chain uses TRBV19 and TRBJ1-2, with D perhaps TRBD1 (5 bases). Germline-derived CDR1 and CDR2 are LNHDA and SQIVND (reference sequence). This CDR3 contains 14 residues. V lost 2 bases and J 4 bases, leaving 11 bases between the germline ends. CDR3 protein: CASSIPGWAYGYTF. The CDR3 DNA sequence: TGTGCCAGTAGTATACCAGGGTGGGCCTATGGCTACACCTTC.

The chain has TRBV30 and TRBJ2-1; D uncertain. Per the germline V gene, CDR1 is GTSNPN and CDR2 is SVGIG (reference sequence). The CDR3 covers 11 residues. V dropped 0 bases and J dropped 10 bases, with 7 bases sitting between them. The CDR3: CAWSVEWEQFF. Here the CDR3 DNA reads TGTGCCTGGAGTGTTGAGTGGGAGCAGTTCTTC.

This chain connects TRBV5-1 to TRBJ2-5; 10 bases fit TRBD2. Germline V lookup: CDR1 SGHRS, CDR2 YFSETQ. The V and J ends lost 2 bases and 1 base, in that order; junction bases with no gene match: 8. The CDR3 has 17 residues. The CDR3 sequence is CASSLKPSGGTQETQYF. The DNA for the CDR3 is TGCGCCAGCAGCTTAAAGCCTAGCGGGGGTACCCAAGAGACCCAGTACTTC.

DNA of the CDR3: TGTGCCAGCAGTGAAAACCGGGTAGGGGGGGCCCAGCCTGGGCAGTTCTTC. Protein product: CASSENRVGGAQPGQFF. V usage is TRBV2 and J usage is TRBJ2-1; perhaps TRBD2 as D (7 bases). Trimming removed 2 bases at V and 12 bases at J, with 26 bases between. Germline assignment: CDR1 SNHLY and CDR2 FYNNEI. CDR3 length: 17 residues.

The chain couples TRBV11-2 to TRBJ1-4, with D possibly matching TRBD1 (6 bases). The germline gives CDR1 SGHAT, CDR2 FQNNGV. There are 14 residues in the CDR3. Between the trimmed V and J ends, which lost 6 bases and 8 bases, there was a span of 16 bases. The CDR3 nucleotides are TGTGCCAGCAGTCCGGACAGACACGTCGAAAAACTGTTTTTT. It translates to CASSPDRHVEKLFF.

The chain is built from TRBV5-1 and TRBJ2-2; TRBD1 matches 7 bases. Germline trimming cut 5 bases from V and 4 bases from J; bases unmatched to any gene: 14. The CDR3 runs 17 residues. Germline V gene data show CDR1 as SGHRS and CDR2 as YFSETQ. Here the CDR3 DNA reads TGCGCCAGCAGTTTAGGCGAGGGGGCCCAAAGCACCGGGGAGCTGTTTTTT. Translating gives CASSLGEGAQSTGELFF.

This chain joins TRBV18 and TRBJ1-1, with 8 bases that match TRBD1. Germline CDR1 and CDR2: KGHSH and LQKENI. V dropped 2 bases and J dropped 5; count of bases not matched to a gene: 13. CDR3 length: 17 residues. CDR3 DNA sequence: TGTGCCAGCTCACCAAGCCCCCGCGCAGGGGGCTATACTGAAGCTTTCTTT. The encoded protein is CASSPSPRAGGYTEAFF. The whole variable domain, remainder taken from reference TRBV18 and TRBJ1-1, is NAGVMQNPRHLVRRRGQEARLRCSPMKGHSHVYWYRQLPEEGLKFMVYLQKENIIDESGMPKERFSAEFPKEGPSILRIQQVVRGDSAAYFCASSPSPRAGGYTEAFFGQGTRLTVV.

The rearrangement uses TRBV5-6 and TRBJ1-4; D may be TRBD1 (5 bases). Germline loops: CDR1 SGHDT, CDR2 YYEEEE. V was trimmed by 4 bases and J by 8 bases, leaving 18 bases between them. The CDR3 extends over 15 amino acids. CDR3 in DNA: TGTGCCAGCAGCCTCTATCAGGGAAGGGTGGAAAAACTGTTTTTT. It encodes CASSLYQGRVEKLFF.

The chain couples TRBV9 to TRBJ2-2; tentatively, D is TRBD1 (6 bases). Trimming stripped 3 bases from V and 8 bases from J, with 23 bases between. The CDR3 is 17 amino acids. Germline CDR1 is SGDLS and CDR2 is YYNGEE. CDR3 protein: CASSAHGTSAVVGELFF. The DNA for the CDR3 is TGTGCCAGCAGCGCACACGGGACATCCGCCGTGGTAGGGGAGCTGTTTTTT.

This chain joins TRBV4-1 and TRBJ2-5, with 11 bases lining up with TRBD2. The J segment lost 3 bases and the V segment lost 4 bases, leaving 4 bases of the junction unmatched. This CDR3 comprises 15 residues. CDR1 MGHRA and CDR2 YSYEKL come from the germline V gene. The CDR3 nucleotides read TGCGCCAGCAGCCTTAGCGGGGGGGCCGAAGAGACCCAGTACTTC. It specifies CASSLSGGAEETQYF.

This chain links TRBV7-2 with TRBJ1-2; 7 bases align to TRBD1. With 4 bases clipped from V and 6 bases from J, the junction kept 8 bases outside the gene matches. The CDR3 is 14 residues long. Germline assignment: CDR1 SGHTA and CDR2 FQGNSA. For the CDR3, the DNA is TGTGCCAGCAGCTCCCGGAGCGACAGGGATGGCTACACCTTC. As protein: CASSSRSDRDGYTF.

This chain links TRBV2 with TRBJ1-6; D uncertain. V lost 2 bases to trimming and J lost 6 bases, with 5 bases between them. CDR3 length: 13 residues. Germline V gene lookup returns CDR1 SNHLY and CDR2 FYNNEI. In DNA, the CDR3 is TGTGCCAGCAGTGAAACGCGTAATTCACCCCTCCACTTT. Protein product: CASSETRNSPLHF.

This chain joins TRBV4-3 and TRBJ2-7, with 8 positions matching TRBD1. J gave up 3 bases and V 0 bases, and 1 base lay outside the gene matches. CDR3 size: 14 residues. Per germline, CDR1 LGHNA and CDR2 YSLEER. The CDR3 sequence: CASSQETGGYEQYF. DNA of the CDR3: TGCGCCAGCAGCCAAGAAACAGGGGGCTACGAGCAGTACTTC.